This T cell receptor (beta chain) was retrieved from a study of blood T cell repertoires in COVID-19. Clones were read by immunoSEQ multiplex PCR, and TCRdb kept only the in-frame ones, dropping some. Of 160,000 or so clones listed, roughly 80% are singletons. This study enrolled people aged roughly 18 to 100 from approximately 24 US geographic areas. Per germline, CDR1 SGHVS and CDR2 FQNEAQ. J was trimmed by 7 bases and V by 5 bases; bases with no gene match: 6. The CDR3 runs 15 residues. V and J are TRBV7-8 and TRBJ1-6, with TRBD1 matching over 9 bases. The sequencing sample was made of PBMCs or T cells enriched from blood (not recorded which). This TCR came from a woman between 40 and 55 years old with acute COVID-19. CDR3 sequence (DNA): TGTGCCAGCAGCCCGGTGGACAGGGGCAATTCACCCCTCCACTTT. It translates to CASSPVDRGNSPLHF.